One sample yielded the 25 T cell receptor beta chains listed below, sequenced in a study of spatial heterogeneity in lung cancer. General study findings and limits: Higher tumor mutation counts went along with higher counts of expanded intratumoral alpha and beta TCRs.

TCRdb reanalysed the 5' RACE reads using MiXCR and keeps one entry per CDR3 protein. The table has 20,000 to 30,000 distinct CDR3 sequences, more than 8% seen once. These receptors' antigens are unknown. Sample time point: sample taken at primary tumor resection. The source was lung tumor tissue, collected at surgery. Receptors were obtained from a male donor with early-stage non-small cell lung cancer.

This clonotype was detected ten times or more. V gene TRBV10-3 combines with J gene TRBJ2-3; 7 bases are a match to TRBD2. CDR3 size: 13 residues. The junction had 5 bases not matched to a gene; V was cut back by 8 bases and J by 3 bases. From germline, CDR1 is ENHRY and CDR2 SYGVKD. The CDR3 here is CAIGASGTDTQYF. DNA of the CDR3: TGTGCCATCGGGGCTAGCGGTACAGATACGCAGTATTTT.

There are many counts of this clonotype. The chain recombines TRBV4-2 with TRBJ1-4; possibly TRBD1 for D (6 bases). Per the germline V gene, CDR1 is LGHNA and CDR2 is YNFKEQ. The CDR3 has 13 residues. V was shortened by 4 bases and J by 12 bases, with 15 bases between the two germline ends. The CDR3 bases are TGTGCCAGCAGCCTAGGGGGGGAGGAGCAACTGTTTTTT. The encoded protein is CASSLGGEEQLFF.

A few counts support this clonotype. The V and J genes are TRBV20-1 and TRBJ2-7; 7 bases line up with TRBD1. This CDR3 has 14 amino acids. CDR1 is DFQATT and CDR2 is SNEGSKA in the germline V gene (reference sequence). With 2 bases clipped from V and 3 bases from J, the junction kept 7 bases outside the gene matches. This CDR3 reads CSARRGGQHYEQYF. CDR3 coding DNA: TGCAGTGCTAGACGAGGGGGACAGCACTACGAGCAGTACTTC.

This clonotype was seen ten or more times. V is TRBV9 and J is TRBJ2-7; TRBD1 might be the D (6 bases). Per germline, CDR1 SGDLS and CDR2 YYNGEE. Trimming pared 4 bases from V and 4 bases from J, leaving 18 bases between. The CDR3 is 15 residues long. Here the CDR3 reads CASSPAFGTQYEQYF. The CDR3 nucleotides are TGTGCCAGCAGCCCCGCCTTTGGGACACAGTACGAGCAGTACTTC.

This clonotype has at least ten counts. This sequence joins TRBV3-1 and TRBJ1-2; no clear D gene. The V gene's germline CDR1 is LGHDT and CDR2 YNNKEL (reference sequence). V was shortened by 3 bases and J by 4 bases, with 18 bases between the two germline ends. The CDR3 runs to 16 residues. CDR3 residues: CASSQQIRRYPYGYTF. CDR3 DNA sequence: TGTGCCAGCAGCCAGCAGATTCGACGGTACCCCTATGGCTACACCTTC.

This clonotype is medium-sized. The CDR3 protein is CSAQVGQREAFF. CDR3 nucleotide sequence: TGCAGCGCCCAGGTCGGGCAGCGTGAAGCTTTCTTT. V is TRBV29-1 and J is TRBJ1-1; D is uncertain. CDR1 and CDR2 (germline): SQVTM, ANQGSEA. Trimming took off 7 bases at V and 7 bases at J, with 16 bases between the two ends. CDR3 length: 12 residues.

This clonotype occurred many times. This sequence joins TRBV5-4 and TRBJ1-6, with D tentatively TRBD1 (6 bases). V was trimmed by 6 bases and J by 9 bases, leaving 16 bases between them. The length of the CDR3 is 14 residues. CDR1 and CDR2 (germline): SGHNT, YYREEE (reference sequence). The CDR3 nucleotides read TGTGCCAGCACCCGCCGGGACACCTTTTCACCCCTCCACTTT. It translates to CASTRRDTFSPLHF.

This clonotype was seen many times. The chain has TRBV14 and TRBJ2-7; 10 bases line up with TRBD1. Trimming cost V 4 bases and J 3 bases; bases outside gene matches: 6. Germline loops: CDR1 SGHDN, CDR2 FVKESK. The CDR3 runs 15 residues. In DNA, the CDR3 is TGTGCCAGCAGCCCCGACAGGGGGCTTTTCTACGAGCAGTACTTC. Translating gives CASSPDRGLFYEQYF.

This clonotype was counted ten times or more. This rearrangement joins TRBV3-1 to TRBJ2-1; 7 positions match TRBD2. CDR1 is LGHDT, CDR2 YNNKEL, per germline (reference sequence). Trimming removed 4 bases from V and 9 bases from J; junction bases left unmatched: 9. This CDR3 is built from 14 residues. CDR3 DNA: TGTGCCAGCAGCCCAGCGGCTAGCGGTCTTGAGCAGTTCTTC. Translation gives CASSPAASGLEQFF.

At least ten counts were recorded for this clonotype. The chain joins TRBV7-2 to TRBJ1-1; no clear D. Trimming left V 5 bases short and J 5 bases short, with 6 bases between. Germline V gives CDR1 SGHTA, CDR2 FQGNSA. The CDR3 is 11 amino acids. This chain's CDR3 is CASSRRTEAFF. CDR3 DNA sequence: TGTGCCAGCAGCAGAAGGACTGAAGCTTTCTTT.

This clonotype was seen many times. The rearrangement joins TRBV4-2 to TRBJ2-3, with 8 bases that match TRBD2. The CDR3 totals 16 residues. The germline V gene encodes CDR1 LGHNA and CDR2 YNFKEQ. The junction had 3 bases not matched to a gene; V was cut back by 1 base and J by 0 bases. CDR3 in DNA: TGTGCCAGCAGCCAAGGCAGCGGGGGAAGCACAGATACGCAGTATTTT. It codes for CASSQGSGGSTDTQYF.

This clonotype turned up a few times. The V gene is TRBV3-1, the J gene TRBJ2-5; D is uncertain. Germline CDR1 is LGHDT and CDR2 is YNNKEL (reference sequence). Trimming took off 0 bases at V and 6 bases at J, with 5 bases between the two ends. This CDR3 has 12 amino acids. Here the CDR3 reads CASSQDKQTQYF. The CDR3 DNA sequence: TGTGCCAGCAGCCAAGATAAACAGACCCAGTACTTC.

The CDR3 spells CASSQDLGFGGTGELFF. DNA of the CDR3: TGTGCCAGCAGCCAAGATCTGGGCTTCGGAGGGACCGGGGAGCTGTTTTTT. The chain couples TRBV4-2 to TRBJ2-2; a weak D match, TRBD2 (6 bases). Germline V lookup: CDR1 LGHNA, CDR2 YNFKEQ. CDR3 length: 17 amino acids. V shed 0 bases and J shed 5 bases, with 16 bases lying between them.

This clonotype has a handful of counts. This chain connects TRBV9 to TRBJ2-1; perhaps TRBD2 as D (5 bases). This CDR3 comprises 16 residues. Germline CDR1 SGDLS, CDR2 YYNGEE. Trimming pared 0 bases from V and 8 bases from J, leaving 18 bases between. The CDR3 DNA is TGTGCCAGCAGCGTAGGTCTGGGGAGAGGTTTAGATGAGCAGTTCTTC. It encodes CASSVGLGRGLDEQFF.

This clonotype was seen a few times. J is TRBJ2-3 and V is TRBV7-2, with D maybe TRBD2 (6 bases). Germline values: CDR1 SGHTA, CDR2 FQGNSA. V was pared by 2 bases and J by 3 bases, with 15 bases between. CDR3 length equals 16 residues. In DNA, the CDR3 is TGTGCCAGCAGCTTACAGACTAGTCGCCTAACAGATACGCAGTATTTT. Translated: CASSLQTSRLTDTQYF.

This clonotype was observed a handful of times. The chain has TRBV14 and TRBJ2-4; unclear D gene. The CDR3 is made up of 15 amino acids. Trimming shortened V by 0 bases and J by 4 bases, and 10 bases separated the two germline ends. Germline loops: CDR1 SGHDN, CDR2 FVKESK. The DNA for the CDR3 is TGTGCCAGCAGCCAAGAAGGTGGGGTGAAAAACATTCAGTACTTC. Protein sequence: CASSQEGGVKNIQYF.

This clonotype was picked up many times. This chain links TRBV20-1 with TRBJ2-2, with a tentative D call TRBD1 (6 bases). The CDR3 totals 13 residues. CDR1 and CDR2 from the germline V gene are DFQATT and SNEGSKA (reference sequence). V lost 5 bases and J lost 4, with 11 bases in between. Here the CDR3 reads CSALTGRTGELFF. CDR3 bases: TGCAGTGCTTTGACAGGACGCACCGGGGAGCTGTTTTTT.

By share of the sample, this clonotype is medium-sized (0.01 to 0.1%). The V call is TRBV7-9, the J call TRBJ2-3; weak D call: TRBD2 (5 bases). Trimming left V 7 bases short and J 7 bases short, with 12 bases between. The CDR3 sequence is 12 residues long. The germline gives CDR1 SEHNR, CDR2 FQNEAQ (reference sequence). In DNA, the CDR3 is TGTGCCAGCAACGTAGCGACGAATACGCAGTATTTT. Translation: CASNVATNTQYF.

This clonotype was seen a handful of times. CDR3 in amino acids: CASSPPSGRGSYNEQFF. DNA of the CDR3: TGTGCCAGCAGTCCCCCCTCAGGCAGGGGATCCTACAATGAGCAGTTCTTC. The V and J genes are TRBV28 and TRBJ2-1; TRBD1 might be the D (6 bases). This CDR3 contains 17 residues. Germline loops: CDR1 MDHEN, CDR2 SYDVKM. The V end was cut by 5 bases, the J end by 1 base, with 18 bases between.

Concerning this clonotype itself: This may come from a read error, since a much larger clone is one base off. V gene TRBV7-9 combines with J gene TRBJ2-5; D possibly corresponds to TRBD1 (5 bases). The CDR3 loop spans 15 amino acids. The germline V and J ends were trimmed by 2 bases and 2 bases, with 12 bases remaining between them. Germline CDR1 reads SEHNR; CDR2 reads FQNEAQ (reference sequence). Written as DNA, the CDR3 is TGTGCCAGCAGCTTACCGACAGAACAACAAGAGACCCAGTACTTC. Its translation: CASSLPTEQQETQYF.

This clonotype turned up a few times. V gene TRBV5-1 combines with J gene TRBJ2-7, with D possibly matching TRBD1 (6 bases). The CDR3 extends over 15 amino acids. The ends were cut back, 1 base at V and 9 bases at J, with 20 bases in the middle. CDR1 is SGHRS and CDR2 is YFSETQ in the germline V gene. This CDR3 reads CASSLSATGSKGQYF. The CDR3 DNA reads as TGCGCCAGCAGCTTGTCCGCGACAGGCTCCAAGGGGCAGTACTTC.

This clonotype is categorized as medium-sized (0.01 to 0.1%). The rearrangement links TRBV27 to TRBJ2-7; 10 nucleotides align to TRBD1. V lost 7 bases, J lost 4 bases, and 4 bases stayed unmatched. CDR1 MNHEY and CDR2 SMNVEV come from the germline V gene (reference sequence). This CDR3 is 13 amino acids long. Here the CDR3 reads CASTRTGGYEQYF. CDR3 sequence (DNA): TGTGCCAGCACCAGGACAGGGGGGTACGAGCAGTACTTC.

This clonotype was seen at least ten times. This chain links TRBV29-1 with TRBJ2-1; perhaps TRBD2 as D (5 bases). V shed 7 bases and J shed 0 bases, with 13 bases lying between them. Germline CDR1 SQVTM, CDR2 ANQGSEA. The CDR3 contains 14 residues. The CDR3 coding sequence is TGCAGCGCTGGTGGCGGAGGCTCCTACAATGAGCAGTTCTTC. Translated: CSAGGGGSYNEQFF.

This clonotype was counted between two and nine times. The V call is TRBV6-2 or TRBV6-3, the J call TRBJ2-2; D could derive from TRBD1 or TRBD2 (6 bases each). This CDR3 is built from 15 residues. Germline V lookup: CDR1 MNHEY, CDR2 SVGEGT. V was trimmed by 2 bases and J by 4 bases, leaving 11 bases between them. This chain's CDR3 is CASSYLGGSTGELFF. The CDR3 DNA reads TGTGCCAGCAGTTACCTGGGGGGCAGCACCGGGGAGCTGTTTTTT.

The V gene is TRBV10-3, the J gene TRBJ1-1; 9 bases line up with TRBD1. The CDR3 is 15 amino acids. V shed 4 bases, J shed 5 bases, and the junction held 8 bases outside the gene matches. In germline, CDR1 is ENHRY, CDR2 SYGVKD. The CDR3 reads CAISGGTGSGTEAFF. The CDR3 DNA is TGTGCCATCAGTGGGGGGACAGGGTCGGGAACTGAAGCTTTCTTT.